This T cell receptor (beta chain) was obtained from a study of blood T cell repertoires in COVID-19. Study at large: Samples representing acute and convalescent COVID-19 were sourced from the United States, Italy and Spain. Sources were T cells, B-cell-depleted T cells, or PBMCs; the material itself was cDNA or gDNA.

J lost 1 base, V lost 4 bases, and 7 bases had no gene match. The CDR3 has 15 residues. Germline V gene sequence: CDR1 SGHRS, CDR2 YFSETQ. Measured with immunoSEQ multiplex PCR; TCRdb has only the in-frame clones, and not every one. Of around 500,000 clones listed, 80% to 90% were seen once; the top ten hold 3% to 3.5%. The chain carries TRBV5-1 and TRBJ2-7, with TRBD1 identical over 8 bases. The specimen was peripheral blood. The clonotype was recovered from a human donor in a cohort sampled during active COVID-19. CDR3 DNA sequence: TGCGCCAGCAGCCCGGCCACAGGGGGGTCCTACGAGCAGTACTTC. This encodes CASSPATGGSYEQYF.